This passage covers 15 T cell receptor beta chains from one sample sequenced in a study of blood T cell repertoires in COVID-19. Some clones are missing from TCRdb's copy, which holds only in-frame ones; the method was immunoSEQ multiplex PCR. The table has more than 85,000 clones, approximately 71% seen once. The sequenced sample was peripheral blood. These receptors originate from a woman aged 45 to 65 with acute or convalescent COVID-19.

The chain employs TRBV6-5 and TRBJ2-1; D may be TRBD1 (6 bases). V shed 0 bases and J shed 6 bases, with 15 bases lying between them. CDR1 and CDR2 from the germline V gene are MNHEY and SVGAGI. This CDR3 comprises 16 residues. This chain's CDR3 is CASSYSTGSFFNEQFF. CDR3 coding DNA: TGTGCCAGCAGTTACTCAACAGGGTCGTTTTTCAATGAGCAGTTCTTC.

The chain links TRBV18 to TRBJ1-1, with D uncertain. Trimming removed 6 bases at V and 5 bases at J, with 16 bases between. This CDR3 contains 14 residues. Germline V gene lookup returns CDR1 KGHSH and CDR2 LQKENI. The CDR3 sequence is CASSPGSLETEAFF. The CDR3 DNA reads TGTGCCAGCTCCCCGGGAAGCCTCGAAACTGAAGCTTTCTTT. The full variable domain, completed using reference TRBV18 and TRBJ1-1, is NAGVMQNPRHLVRRRGQEARLRCSPMKGHSHVYWYRQLPEEGLKFMVYLQKENIIDESGMPKERFSAEFPKEGPSILRIQQVVRGDSAAYFCASSPGSLETEAFFGQGTRLTVV.

The CDR3 nucleotides are TGTGCCAGCAGGCCGGCGGGGTTCGACGAGCAGTACTTC. This codes for CASRPAGFDEQYF. V usage is TRBV6-5 and J usage is TRBJ2-7; D may be TRBD2 (6 bases). CDR3 length equals 13 residues. The ends were cut back, 6 bases at V and 5 bases at J, with 14 bases in the middle. Germline-derived CDR1 and CDR2 are MNHEY and SVGAGI.

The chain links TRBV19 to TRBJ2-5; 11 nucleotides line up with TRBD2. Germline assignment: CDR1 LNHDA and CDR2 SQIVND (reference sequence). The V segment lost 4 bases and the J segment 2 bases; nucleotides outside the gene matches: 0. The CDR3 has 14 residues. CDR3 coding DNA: TGTGCCAGTAGTACTAGCGGGGGGCAAGAGACCCAGTACTTC. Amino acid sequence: CASSTSGGQETQYF.

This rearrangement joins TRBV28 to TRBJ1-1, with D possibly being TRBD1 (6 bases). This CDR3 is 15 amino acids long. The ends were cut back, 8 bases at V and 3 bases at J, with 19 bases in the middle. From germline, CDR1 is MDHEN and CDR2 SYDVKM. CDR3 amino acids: CASLTRQGSYTEAFF. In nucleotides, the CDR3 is TGTGCCAGCCTCACCCGGCAGGGGTCTTACACTGAAGCTTTCTTT.

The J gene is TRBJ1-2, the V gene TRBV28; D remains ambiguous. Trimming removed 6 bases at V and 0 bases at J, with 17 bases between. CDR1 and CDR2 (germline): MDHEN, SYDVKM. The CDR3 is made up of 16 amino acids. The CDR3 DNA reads TGTGCCAGCAGGGGTGGGTCAGGAAAATCTAACTATGGCTACACCTTC. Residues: CASRGGSGKSNYGYTF.

The CDR3 bases are TGCGCCAGCAGCTTGCAGCCAGGGACCTACAATGAGCAGTTCTTC. Protein: CASSLQPGTYNEQFF. The chain links TRBV5-1 to TRBJ2-1; perhaps TRBD1 as D (5 bases). CDR1 is SGHRS, CDR2 YFSETQ, per germline. This CDR3 is 15 amino acids long. Trimming removed 1 base from V and 2 bases from J, with 10 bases in between.

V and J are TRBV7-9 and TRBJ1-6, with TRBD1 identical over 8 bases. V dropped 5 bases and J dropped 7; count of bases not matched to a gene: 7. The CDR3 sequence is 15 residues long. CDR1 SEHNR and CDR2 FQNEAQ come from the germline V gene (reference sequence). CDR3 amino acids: CASSPPGQENSPLHF. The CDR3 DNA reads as TGTGCCAGCAGCCCTCCGGGACAGGAGAATTCACCCCTCCACTTT.

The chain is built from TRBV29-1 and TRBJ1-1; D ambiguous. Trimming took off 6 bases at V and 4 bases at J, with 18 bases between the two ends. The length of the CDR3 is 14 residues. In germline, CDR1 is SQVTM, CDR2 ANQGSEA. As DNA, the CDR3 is TGCAGCGTAGACACTCAGCGGGTAACCACTGAAGCTTTCTTT. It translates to CSVDTQRVTTEAFF.

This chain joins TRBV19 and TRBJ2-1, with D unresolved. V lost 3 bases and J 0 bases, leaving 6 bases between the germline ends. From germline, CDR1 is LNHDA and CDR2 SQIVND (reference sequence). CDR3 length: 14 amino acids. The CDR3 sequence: CASSMMSSYNEQFF. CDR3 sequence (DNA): TGTGCCAGTAGTATGATGAGCTCCTACAATGAGCAGTTCTTC.

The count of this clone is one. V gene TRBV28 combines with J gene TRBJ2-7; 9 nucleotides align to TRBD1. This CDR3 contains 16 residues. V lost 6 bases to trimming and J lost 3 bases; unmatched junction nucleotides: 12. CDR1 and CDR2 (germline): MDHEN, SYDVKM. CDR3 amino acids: CASRIGGQGVFYEQYF. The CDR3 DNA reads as TGTGCCAGCAGAATTGGGGGACAGGGTGTCTTCTACGAGCAGTACTTC.

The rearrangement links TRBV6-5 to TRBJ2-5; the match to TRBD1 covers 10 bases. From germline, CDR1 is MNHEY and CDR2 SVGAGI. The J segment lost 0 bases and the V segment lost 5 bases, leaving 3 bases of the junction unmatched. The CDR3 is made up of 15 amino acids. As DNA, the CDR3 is TGTGCCAGCAGTACGGGACAGGGGTACCAAGAGACCCAGTACTTC. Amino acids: CASSTGQGYQETQYF.

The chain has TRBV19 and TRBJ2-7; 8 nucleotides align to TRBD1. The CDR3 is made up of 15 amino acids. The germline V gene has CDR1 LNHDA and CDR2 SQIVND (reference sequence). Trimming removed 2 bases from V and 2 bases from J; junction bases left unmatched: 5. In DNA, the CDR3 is TGTGCCAGTAGTATACTGGCAGGGGGCCCCTACGAGCAGTACTTC. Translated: CASSILAGGPYEQYF.

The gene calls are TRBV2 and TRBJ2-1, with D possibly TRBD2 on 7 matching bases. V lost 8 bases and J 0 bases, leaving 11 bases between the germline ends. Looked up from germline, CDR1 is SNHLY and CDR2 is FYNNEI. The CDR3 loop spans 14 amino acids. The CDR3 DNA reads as TGTGCCAGCTTACGGGGGGCCTCCTACAATGAGCAGTTCTTC. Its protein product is CASLRGASYNEQFF.

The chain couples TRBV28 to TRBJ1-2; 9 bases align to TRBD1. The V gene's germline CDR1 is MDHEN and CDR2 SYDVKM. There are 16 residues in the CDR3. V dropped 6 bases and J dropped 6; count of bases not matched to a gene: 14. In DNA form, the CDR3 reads TGTGCCAGCAGCCGTCCCGGGACAGGGAGGGTAAATGGCTACACCTTC. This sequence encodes CASSRPGTGRVNGYTF.